The entry below gives a single T cell receptor (beta chain) sequence along with its context. In the source study's methods: Counts of nucleated cells, estimated from reference gene primer amplification, were obtained. Some clones are missing from TCRdb's copy, which holds only in-frame ones; the method was immunoSEQ multiplex PCR. The V and J calls and clone size are taken from that table; D and trimming were inferred from the DNA. The sample lists 200,000 to 250,000 clones; roughly 90% were seen once. This entry is derived from a study of blood T cell repertoires in COVID-19. Adults between about 18 and 95 years of age took part from fewer than 30 US areas. Cohort allocation depended upon clinical history that participants reported. The source is a woman under 40 with acute COVID-19. Sequencing was done on a sample of PBMCs or T cells enriched from blood (not recorded which).

CDR3 DNA sequence: TGTGCTAGTGGTTTAGGGGGTCTCCCCTATTACAATGAGCAGTTCTTC. Translation gives CASGLGGLPYYNEQFF. V gene TRBV12-5 combines with J gene TRBJ2-1; a possible D gene is TRBD1 (6 bases). V was trimmed by 3 bases and J by 4 bases, leaving 16 bases between them. This CDR3 region has 16 residues. Germline CDR1 and CDR2: LGHNT and FRNRAP.